This T cell receptor beta chain derives from a study of radiation and T cells in renal cell carcinoma. Measured with immunoSEQ multiplex PCR; TCRdb has only the in-frame clones, and not every one. The table lists 45,000 to 55,000 clones, approximately 80% of them singletons, with around 30% in the top ten. This sample's time point: blood 2 weeks post-SBRT. Specified treatment: 15 Gy SBRT to primary tumor, nephrectomy 4 weeks later. CDR1 and CDR2 from the germline V gene are SGHDT and YYEEEE. V shed 2 bases and J shed 2 bases, with 1 base lying between them. CDR3 length: 11 amino acids. The table lists this clone with a few counts.

The chain employs TRBV5-6 and TRBJ1-1; D gene ambiguous. This sequence originates from a woman between 70 and 85 years old with renal cell carcinoma. The source was blood, collected from a patient whose treatment included radiotherapy and nephrectomy. CDR3 nucleotide sequence: TGTGCCAGCAGCTTTAACACTGAAGCTTTCTTT. Encoded protein: CASSFNTEAFF.